This T cell receptor beta chain was profiled in a study of regulatory T cells in long-lasting Graves disease. Documented time point: newly diagnosed GD, antithyroid drugs for less than 3 months. The authors made the TCR library using RNA they extracted from PBMCs. In germline, CDR1 is KGHSH, CDR2 LQKENI. The V gene end was trimmed by 0 bases and the J gene end by 5 bases; junction bases not matched to a gene: 4. This CDR3 has 17 amino acids. TCR beta libraries were built with iRepertoire HTBI primers and Arm-PCR of CDR3 regions. From the multiplex PCR reads, TCRdb called clonotypes with MiXCR, one entry per CDR3 protein. The data hold approximately 310,000 distinct CDR3 sequences, with approximately 20% observed a single time.

The chain recombines TRBV18 with TRBJ2-2; 12 bases are shared with TRBD1. This clonotype was sampled from a female donor with Graves disease. Sequences were derived from peripheral blood mononuclear cells (PBMCs), sampled at new diagnosis, from a patient treated with antithyroid drugs. The CDR3 reads CASSPPGQGARTGELFF. DNA for the CDR3: TGTGCCAGCTCACCACCGGGACAGGGGGCGCGGACCGGGGAGCTGTTTTTT.